What follows are 15 T cell receptor beta chains derived from one specimen sequenced in a study of long-term antiretroviral therapy in people with HIV. The libraries were made with immunoSEQ v3.0 at survey level. Assay used: immunoSEQ multiplex PCR; TCRdb lists only in-frame clones, some missing. The sample contains 15,000 to 20,000 clones, 91% of which appear only once. The sample here was unsorted PBMCs, taken 3 years after starting antiretroviral therapy. Every receptor here comes from a man aged 50-59 years with HIV.

CDR3 sequence (DNA): TGCGCCAGCAGCCCAAGTCGAGGGGAATCCTACGAGCAGTACTTC. Amino acid sequence: CASSPSRGESYEQYF. The rearrangement joins TRBV4-1 to TRBJ2-7; D assignment may be TRBD1 or TRBD2 (5 bases each). This CDR3 spans 15 amino acids. Deletions cut 4 bases from V and 1 base from J, with 14 bases between. In germline, CDR1 is MGHRA, CDR2 YSYEKL.

The V call is TRBV18, the J call TRBJ1-1; D is perhaps TRBD1 (5 bases). The germline V gene encodes CDR1 KGHSH and CDR2 LQKENI. This CDR3 spans 15 amino acids. Trimming left V 0 bases short and J 4 bases short, with 12 bases between. CDR3 sequence reads: CASSPPKGASTEAFF. In DNA form, the CDR3 reads TGTGCCAGCTCACCACCGAAAGGGGCGAGCACTGAAGCTTTCTTT.

The chain is built from TRBV29-1 and TRBJ2-3; D is perhaps TRBD1 (5 bases). The V gene's germline CDR1 is SQVTM and CDR2 ANQGSEA. Trimming removed 5 bases at V and 4 bases at J, with 13 bases between. CDR3 length equals 13 residues. In DNA, the CDR3 is TGCAGCGTTAGAAGGCAGGGCGCAGATACGCAGTATTTT. The encoded protein is CSVRRQGADTQYF.

This chain links TRBV2 with TRBJ1-2, with 9 bases aligning to TRBD1. CDR1 is SNHLY and CDR2 is FYNNEI in the germline V gene. Trimming removed 11 bases from V and 6 bases from J; junction bases left unmatched: 10. This CDR3 contains 13 residues. CDR3: CASKGTGMDGYTF. The CDR3 DNA reads TGTGCCTCCAAGGGGACAGGGATGGATGGCTACACCTTC.

This clone has a handful of counts. The V gene is TRBV5-6, the J gene TRBJ1-2; possibly TRBD1 for D (5 bases). In germline, CDR1 is SGHDT, CDR2 YYEEEE. The CDR3 is made up of 16 amino acids. V was clipped by 2 bases and J by 4 bases, with 18 bases between them. CDR3 sequence: CASSLDPRGGGYGYTF. The CDR3 nucleotides read TGTGCCAGCAGCTTAGACCCGAGGGGTGGGGGCTATGGCTACACCTTC.

The chain recombines TRBV19 with TRBJ1-2; D is possibly TRBD1 (6 bases). CDR3 length: 14 amino acids. Germline CDR1 LNHDA, CDR2 SQIVND (reference sequence). Trimming took off 0 bases at V and 4 bases at J, with 9 bases between the two ends. The CDR3 DNA reads as TGTGCCAGTAGTATAGAAGGGGGGCTCTATGGCTACACCTTC. This codes for CASSIEGGLYGYTF.

As concerns this clone: One junction end does not reproduce the germline sequence, and a read error may be involved. This chain joins TRBV28 and TRBJ1-4; 7 bases align to TRBD1. CDR1 and CDR2 (germline): MDHEN, SYDVKM. The CDR3 spans 12 residues. CDR3 region: CASSLPQGGVVF. Written as DNA, the CDR3 is TGTGCCAGCAGTCTCCCCCAGGGGGGGGTAGTTTTT.

The chain employs TRBV5-8 and TRBJ1-2; D might be TRBD1 (5 bases). Germline assignment: CDR1 SGHTS and CDR2 YDEGEE. V shed 2 bases and J shed 1 base, with 15 bases lying between them. CDR3 length: 16 residues. The CDR3, as DNA: TGTGCCAGCAGCTTAGTAGAGGGACCGGATAACTATGGCTACACCTTC. Encoded protein: CASSLVEGPDNYGYTF.

This chain connects TRBV4-1 to TRBJ1-1, with 12 positions matching TRBD1. CDR1 MGHRA and CDR2 YSYEKL come from the germline V gene. V shed 3 bases, J shed 5 bases, and the junction held 10 bases outside the gene matches. CDR3 size: 17 residues. DNA for the CDR3: TGCGCCAGCAGCCAGGGAACCGGGACAGGGGGCGGAACTGAAGCTTTCTTT. Translating it yields CASSQGTGTGGGTEAFF.

V and J are TRBV7-6 and TRBJ2-5, with 15 bases fitting TRBD2. The CDR3 consists of 18 residues. J gave up 5 bases and V 5 bases, and 12 bases lay outside the gene matches. Per germline, CDR1 SGHVS and CDR2 FNYEAQ. The CDR3 is CASSRGLAGGASQETQYF. The DNA for the CDR3 is TGTGCCAGCAGCCGAGGACTAGCGGGGGGGGCCTCCCAGGAGACCCAGTACTTC.

The V gene is TRBV7-8, the J gene TRBJ2-7, with D possibly being TRBD2 (5 bases). The CDR3 spans 13 residues. Germline V gene sequence: CDR1 SGHVS, CDR2 FQNEAQ. V was trimmed by 1 base and J by 13 bases, leaving 17 bases between them. CDR3 DNA: TGTGCCAGCAGCTTAGGGGAGACAAGTACGGGATACTTC. The encoded protein is CASSLGETSTGYF. The variable domain in full, with the rest retrieved from reference TRBV7-8 and TRBJ2-7, is GAGVSQSPRYKVAKRGQDVALRCDPISGHVSLFWYQQALGQGPEFLTYFQNEAQLDKSGLPSDRFFAERPEGSVSTLKIQRTQQEDSAVYLCASSLGETSTGYFGPGTRLTVT.

The chain couples TRBV30 to TRBJ1-1; 12 nucleotides align to TRBD1. Germline V gene data show CDR1 as GTSNPN and CDR2 as SVGIG (reference sequence). This CDR3 has 13 residues. J gave up 6 bases and V 4 bases, and 3 bases lay outside the gene matches. In DNA form, the CDR3 reads TGTGCCTGGATGGGACAGGGGGCGGCTGAAGCTTTCTTT. Protein: CAWMGQGAAEAFF.

The chain combines TRBV19 with TRBJ1-5; D ambiguous. V lost 2 bases to trimming and J lost 4 bases, with 15 bases between them. Germline CDR1 reads LNHDA; CDR2 reads SQIVND (reference sequence). The CDR3 runs 16 residues. Here the CDR3 DNA reads TGTGCCAGTAGTATATTCGGACTGTCCGGTAATCAGCCCCAGCATTTT. This gives the protein CASSIFGLSGNQPQHF.

This chain's CDR3 is CASSSTGHNSYEQYF. CDR3 nucleotide sequence: TGTGCCAGCAGTTCCACGGGACACAACTCCTACGAGCAGTACTTC. The chain has TRBV27 and TRBJ2-7; possible D gene TRBD1, 6 bases. This CDR3 has 15 amino acids. V was shortened by 4 bases and J by 0 bases, with 13 bases between the two germline ends. Germline CDR1 and CDR2: MNHEY and SMNVEV (reference sequence).

V is TRBV7-2 and J is TRBJ1-3; no reliable D call. The V and J ends lost 1 base and 12 bases respectively, with 10 bases between them. Germline V gene sequence: CDR1 SGHTA, CDR2 FQGNSA. The length of the CDR3 is 12 residues. The CDR3 here is CASSLDGFDIYF. CDR3 bases: TGTGCCAGCAGCTTAGATGGCTTCGACATATATTTT. The variable domain in full, with the rest retrieved from reference TRBV7-2 and TRBJ1-3, is GAGVSQSPSNKVTEKGKDVELRCDPISGHTALYWYRQSLGQGLEFLIYFQGNSAPDKSGLPSDRFSAERTGGSVSTLTIQRTQQEDSAVYLCASSLDGFDIYFGEGSWLTVV.